This T cell receptor (beta chain) derives from a study of control samples from healthy donors and cancer patients. This CDR3 contains 16 residues. Per the germline V gene, CDR1 is SGHDN and CDR2 is FVKESK. V was shortened by 8 bases and J by 1 base, with 17 bases between the two germline ends. Assay used: immunoSEQ multiplex PCR; TCRdb lists only in-frame clones, some missing. This table holds 350,000 to 450,000 clones, 80% to 95% found once. The sequence derives from a man aged 40-55 years with head and neck cancer. The V gene is TRBV14, the J gene TRBJ2-2; no reliable D call. The source material was PBMCs. The CDR3 spells CASREQNSGNTGELFF. The CDR3 DNA reads TGTGCCAGCCGAGAACAAAATTCAGGGAACACCGGGGAGCTGTTTTTT.